This T cell receptor beta chain comes out of a study of blood T cell repertoires in COVID-19. For the study at large: Both acute and convalescent COVID-19 samples were obtained from the United States, Italy and Spain. PBMCs, B-cell-depleted T cells, or T cells provided the cDNA or gDNA that made up the material.

Germline V gene sequence: CDR1 DFQATT, CDR2 SNEGSKA (reference sequence). The ends lost 3 bases at V and 3 bases at J; junction bases unmatched: 4. This CDR3 has 14 amino acids. Original processing notes: Quantification of nucleated cells was approximated via reference gene primer amplification. Using immunoSEQ multiplex PCR, the repertoire was profiled, and TCRdb retains in-frame clones only, with some absent. From that table come the V and J calls and clone size; the DNA was used to work out D and trimming. Seen here are fewer than 90,000 clones, approximately 80% observed once, and the top ten hold roughly 19%.

Sequencing used peripheral blood. The gene calls are TRBV20-1 and TRBJ2-7; 11 bases are a match to TRBD2. This receptor was identified in an elderly woman with acute or convalescent COVID-19. CDR3 bases: TGCAGTGCTAGTTCCACTAGCGGGAGCTACGAGCAGTACTTC. Amino acid sequence: CSASSTSGSYEQYF.